The 32 T cell receptor beta chains below were found in one sample sequenced in a study of blood T cell repertoires in COVID-19. Profiled with immunoSEQ multiplex PCR; TCRdb holds only in-frame clones, not every one. This sample carries fewer than 250,000 clones, about 90% of them seen once, and the ten largest clones take more than 0.95%. The material sequenced was peripheral blood. All receptors derive from a man in his thirties or forties with acute or convalescent COVID-19.

V gene TRBV27 combines with J gene TRBJ2-7; D perhaps matches TRBD1 (6 bases). The germline V and J ends were trimmed by 3 bases and 1 base, with 13 bases remaining between them. Looked up from germline, CDR1 is MNHEY and CDR2 is SMNVEV (reference sequence). The CDR3 covers 15 residues. CDR3 in amino acids: CASSFYQGKSYEQYF. The CDR3 DNA is TGTGCCAGCAGTTTCTATCAGGGGAAGTCCTACGAGCAGTACTTC.

The chain couples TRBV28 to TRBJ1-5; TRBD1 aligns across 7 bases. Germline V lookup: CDR1 MDHEN, CDR2 SYDVKM. This CDR3 is built from 14 residues. V lost 8 bases to trimming and J lost 4 bases; unmatched junction nucleotides: 8. The CDR3 coding sequence is TGTGCCAGCGCAGGGGGTTCATATAATCAGCCCCAGCATTTT. Protein: CASAGGSYNQPQHF. The full variable domain, in which reference TRBV28 and TRBJ1-5 provide the parts outside the CDR3, is DVKVTQSSRYLVKRTGEKVFLECVQDMDHENMFWYRQDPGLGLRLIYFSYDVKMKEKGDIPEGYSVSREKKERFSLILESASTNQTSMYLCASAGGSYNQPQHFGDGTRLSIL.

V gene TRBV2 combines with J gene TRBJ1-5; TRBD1 aligns across 10 bases. Germline V gene sequence: CDR1 SNHLY, CDR2 FYNNEI. The V and J ends lost 7 bases and 3 bases, in that order; junction bases with no gene match: 6. This CDR3 is built from 15 residues. CDR3 loop: CASMRTGGNNQPQHF. The CDR3 region has the DNA TGTGCCAGCATGCGGACAGGGGGGAACAATCAGCCCCAGCATTTT.

The chain is built from TRBV6-5 and TRBJ2-1; 8 bases agree with TRBD2. CDR1 and CDR2 from the germline V gene are MNHEY and SVGAGI. This CDR3 is built from 14 residues. J gave up 4 bases and V 6 bases, and 5 bases lay outside the gene matches. The CDR3 DNA is TGTGCCAGCAGACTAGCGGATTTATACAATGAGCAGTTCTTC. This codes for CASRLADLYNEQFF.

The CDR3 loop is CASSLWTVGTNYGYTF. Here the CDR3 DNA reads TGTGCCAGCTCACTATGGACAGTAGGGACTAACTATGGCTACACCTTC. J is TRBJ1-2 and V is TRBV18; perhaps TRBD1 as D (6 bases). Looked up from germline, CDR1 is KGHSH and CDR2 is LQKENI. With 4 bases removed from V and 0 bases from J, the gap between germline ends came to 15 bases. This CDR3 comprises 16 residues.

The chain carries TRBV2 and TRBJ2-3, with 12 bases matching TRBD2. Germline loops: CDR1 SNHLY, CDR2 FYNNEI. With 7 bases clipped from V and 4 bases from J, the junction kept 12 bases outside the gene matches. This CDR3 region has 17 residues. The CDR3 DNA is TGTGCCAGCACATATCCCGCTAGCGGGAGGGCTTCAGATACGCAGTATTTT. Its translation is CASTYPASGRASDTQYF.

The DNA of the CDR3 is TGTGCCAGGACGGGGCCACAGGGAGGGGAGACCCAGTACTTC. This translates into CARTGPQGGETQYF. The chain links TRBV2 to TRBJ2-5; a weak D match, TRBD2 (7 bases). In germline, CDR1 is SNHLY, CDR2 FYNNEI. V dropped 9 bases and J dropped 5 bases, with 19 bases sitting between them. The CDR3 contains 14 residues.

This chain connects TRBV6-1 to TRBJ1-1, with TRBD1 as a possible D gene (6 bases). Germline V lookup: CDR1 MNHNS, CDR2 SASEGT. This CDR3 has 16 residues. V was cut by 4 bases and J by 8 bases, with 23 bases left in between. The CDR3 here is CASSAPTGITPKEAFF. The CDR3 bases are TGTGCCAGCAGTGCCCCGACAGGCATAACTCCAAAAGAAGCTTTCTTT.

V usage is TRBV6-5 and J usage is TRBJ1-2; possibly TRBD1 for D (5 bases). CDR1 MNHEY and CDR2 SVGAGI come from the germline V gene. Trimming took 0 bases from V and 7 from J, leaving 9 bases between them. This CDR3 has 13 residues. CDR3 sequence reads: CASSYSRGSGYTF. CDR3 sequence (DNA): TGTGCCAGCAGTTACTCACGGGGGAGTGGCTACACCTTC.

The chain is built from TRBV30 and TRBJ2-5; tentative D call: TRBD1 (5 bases). The germline V gene has CDR1 GTSNPN and CDR2 SVGIG (reference sequence). CDR3 length: 12 residues. V was trimmed by 4 bases and J by 5 bases, leaving 11 bases between them. The CDR3 region has the DNA TGTGCCTGGACTTGGGGCGGCGAGACCCAGTACTTC. It is translated as CAWTWGGETQYF.

The chain combines TRBV29-1 with TRBJ2-1, with a possible D match to TRBD2 (6 bases). Deletions cut 7 bases from V and 10 bases from J, with 23 bases between. This CDR3 comprises 14 residues. Germline-derived CDR1 and CDR2 are SQVTM and ANQGSEA. The CDR3 protein is CSAPSGTGWGEQFF. The CDR3 DNA is TGCAGCGCCCCATCGGGGACTGGCTGGGGGGAGCAGTTCTTC.

V is TRBV9 and J is TRBJ1-5; TRBD1 might be the D (5 bases). Trimming left V 0 bases short and J 6 bases short, with 13 bases between. The CDR3 has 15 residues. The germline V gene has CDR1 SGDLS and CDR2 YYNGEE. The CDR3 is CASSVEPTVSQPQHF. DNA for the CDR3: TGTGCCAGCAGCGTAGAGCCGACAGTCAGTCAGCCCCAGCATTTT.

This clone was observed once. This chain connects TRBV4-1 to TRBJ2-7; possibly TRBD2 for D (6 bases). V was cut by 5 bases and J by 6 bases, with 17 bases left in between. Germline V gives CDR1 MGHRA, CDR2 YSYEKL. The CDR3 spans 14 residues. Here the CDR3 DNA reads TGCGCCAGCAGCAGCCCGGAGGGAATGAGCGAGCAGTACTTC. Translated: CASSSPEGMSEQYF.

The chain uses TRBV10-2 and TRBJ2-1, with TRBD2 matching 13 bases. The CDR3 runs 14 residues. V shed 6 bases and J 9 bases; nucleotides not matched to a gene: 5. Germline loops: CDR1 WSHSY, CDR2 SAAADI. CDR3 loop: CASRTSGRGGEQFF. The CDR3 nucleotides read TGCGCCAGCAGAACTAGCGGGAGGGGAGGTGAGCAGTTCTTC.

This chain uses TRBV5-1 with TRBJ1-2, with TRBD1 identical over 7 bases. V lost 4 bases, J lost 3 bases, and 6 bases stayed unmatched. The CDR3 has 14 residues. Germline lookup yields CDR1 SGHRS and CDR2 YFSETQ. CDR3 DNA: TGCGCCAGCAGCGTCGGGACAGACCACTATGGCTACACCTTC. This codes for CASSVGTDHYGYTF.

The gene calls are TRBV10-3 and TRBJ2-7, with TRBD2 identical over 13 bases. CDR3 size: 16 residues. J gave up 7 bases and V 0 bases, and 6 bases lay outside the gene matches. Looked up from germline, CDR1 is ENHRY and CDR2 is SYGVKD. CDR3 sequence (DNA): TGTGCCATCAGTGAGTCGAGACTAGCGGGAGGACGTGAGCAGTACTTC. Translation gives CAISESRLAGGREQYF.

V usage is TRBV19 and J usage is TRBJ2-2; maybe TRBD2 (6 bases). The V gene lost 4 bases and the J gene lost 9 bases, with 15 bases spanning the gap. Germline V lookup: CDR1 LNHDA, CDR2 SQIVND (reference sequence). This CDR3 spans 14 amino acids. The CDR3 DNA reads as TGTGCCAGTAGTAAGGCGGGGCTCCCCCGGGAGCTGTTTTTT. It codes for CASSKAGLPRELFF.

The chain recombines TRBV28 with TRBJ1-4; D gene ambiguous. Germline V gene sequence: CDR1 MDHEN, CDR2 SYDVKM. Trimming removed 2 bases from V and 3 bases from J, with 16 bases in between. The CDR3 extends over 17 amino acids. CDR3 DNA sequence: TGTGCCAGCAGTTTACTTTTCGGAGGGCGGGCTAATGAAAAACTGTTTTTT. It specifies CASSLLFGGRANEKLFF. The whole variable domain, filled in from reference TRBV28 and TRBJ1-4, reads DVKVTQSSRYLVKRTGEKVFLECVQDMDHENMFWYRQDPGLGLRLIYFSYDVKMKEKGDIPEGYSVSREKKERFSLILESASTNQTSMYLCASSLLFGGRANEKLFFGSGTQLSVL.

The rearrangement links TRBV5-1 to TRBJ2-1; D is possibly TRBD2 (6 bases). Looked up from germline, CDR1 is SGHRS and CDR2 is YFSETQ. Trimming removed 4 bases at V and 9 bases at J, with 17 bases between. There are 14 residues in the CDR3. The CDR3 DNA reads TGCGCCAGCAGCGGGGACTCTCCGACCGGTGAGCAGTTCTTC. Translation gives CASSGDSPTGEQFF. The full variable domain, completed using reference TRBV5-1 and TRBJ2-1, is KAGVTQTPRYLIKTRGQQVTLSCSPISGHRSVSWYQQTPGQGLQFLFEYFSETQRNKGNFPGRFSGRQFSNSRSEMNVSTLELGDSALYLCASSGDSPTGEQFFGPGTRLTVL.

The chain carries TRBV2 and TRBJ2-3; D unclear. Trimming pared 8 bases from V and 1 base from J, leaving 4 bases between. The CDR3 sequence is 11 residues long. Per the germline V gene, CDR1 is SNHLY and CDR2 is FYNNEI. CDR3 residues: CASSRTDTQYF. The CDR3 DNA is TGTGCCAGCTCTCGCACAGATACGCAGTATTTT.

This chain links TRBV24-1 with TRBJ2-5; D uncertain. Germline lookup yields CDR1 KGHDR and CDR2 SFDVKD. There are 14 residues in the CDR3. Trimming removed 2 bases from V and 2 bases from J, with 8 bases in between. CDR3 DNA: TGTGCCACCAGTGATTCCATCCTACAAGAGACCCAGTACTTC. It translates to CATSDSILQETQYF.

J is TRBJ2-1 and V is TRBV7-9; 10 bases agree with TRBD1. CDR1 and CDR2 (germline): SEHNR, FQNEAQ (reference sequence). Losses at the gene ends were 5 bases for V and 10 bases for J; bases not matched to a gene: 5. The CDR3 is 13 residues long. Here the CDR3 reads CASSPTGGLEQFF. The CDR3 DNA is TGTGCCAGCAGCCCGACAGGGGGCTTGGAGCAGTTCTTC. Combining the CDR3 with reference TRBV7-9 and TRBJ2-1 gives the whole variable domain DTGVSQNPRHKITKRGQNVTFRCDPISEHNRLYWYRQTLGQGPEFLTYFQNEAQLEKSRLLSDRFSAERPKGSFSTLEIQRTEQGDSAMYLCASSPTGGLEQFFGPGTRLTVL.

This chain joins TRBV28 and TRBJ2-3; perhaps TRBD1 as D (5 bases). There are 12 residues in the CDR3. V dropped 5 bases and J dropped 5 bases, with 8 bases sitting between them. CDR1 and CDR2 (germline): MDHEN, SYDVKM. CDR3 bases: TGTGCCAGCAGTCTCCAGGGAGATACGCAGTATTTT. It yields the protein CASSLQGDTQYF.

The chain links TRBV29-1 to TRBJ2-1; D perhaps matches TRBD2 (6 bases). Trimming pared 7 bases from V and 10 bases from J, leaving 17 bases between. The germline V gene has CDR1 SQVTM and CDR2 ANQGSEA. There are 12 residues in the CDR3. The chain's CDR3 is CSGTPKSGEQFF. CDR3 coding DNA: TGCAGCGGAACACCCAAAAGCGGGGAGCAGTTCTTC.

This clone was detected ten times or more. V usage is TRBV19 and J usage is TRBJ1-5, with TRBD1 matching 7 bases. The CDR3 spans 14 residues. Germline CDR1 is LNHDA and CDR2 is SQIVND (reference sequence). The V gene end was trimmed by 5 bases and the J gene end by 11 bases; junction bases not matched to a gene: 12. The CDR3 sequence is CASSLLEGAWAQHF. The CDR3 coding sequence is TGTGCCAGTAGTCTCTTGGAGGGGGCTTGGGCCCAGCATTTT. Full variable domain (rest looked up from reference TRBV19 and TRBJ1-5): DGGITQSPKYLFRKEGQNVTLSCEQNLNHDAMYWYRQDPGQGLRLIYYSQIVNDFQKGDIAEGYSVSREKKESFPLTVTSAQKNPTAFYLCASSLLEGAWAQHFGDGTRLSIL.

This rearrangement joins TRBV28 to TRBJ1-2; 8 bases are a match to TRBD1. V was pared by 1 base and J by 12 bases, with 7 bases of the junction left unmatched. CDR3 length: 13 amino acids. The germline V gene encodes CDR1 MDHEN and CDR2 SYDVKM. This CDR3 is CASSLLQGGYNTF. The CDR3 nucleotides read TGTGCCAGCAGTTTATTACAGGGGGGTTATAACACCTTC.

V gene TRBV9 combines with J gene TRBJ2-1; tentatively, D is TRBD2 (5 bases). V was trimmed by 4 bases and J by 5 bases, leaving 13 bases between them. This CDR3 is 14 amino acids long. Germline CDR1 and CDR2: SGDLS and YYNGEE. This CDR3 is CASSTRGLDNEQFF. The CDR3, as DNA: TGTGCCAGCAGCACGAGAGGGTTGGACAATGAGCAGTTCTTC.

The V call is TRBV28, the J call TRBJ2-1; D not certain. This CDR3 is 11 amino acids long. Germline V gene sequence: CDR1 MDHEN, CDR2 SYDVKM. The ends were cut back, 3 bases at V and 10 bases at J, with 7 bases in the middle. CDR3 sequence (DNA): TGTGCCAGCAGTTTCGTTAGAGAGCAGTTCTTC. Its translation is CASSFVREQFF. Full variable domain (outside the CDR3, taken from reference TRBV28 and TRBJ2-1): DVKVTQSSRYLVKRTGEKVFLECVQDMDHENMFWYRQDPGLGLRLIYFSYDVKMKEKGDIPEGYSVSREKKERFSLILESASTNQTSMYLCASSFVREQFFGPGTRLTVL.

Written as DNA, the CDR3 is TGTGCCTGGACCAACACCTCTTATGGCTACACCTTC. Amino acids: CAWTNTSYGYTF. The chain carries TRBV30 and TRBJ1-2; D is undetermined. Trimming removed 4 bases from V and 5 bases from J, with 11 bases in between. This CDR3 comprises 12 residues. CDR1 is GTSNPN and CDR2 is SVGIG in the germline V gene (reference sequence).

The rearrangement links TRBV7-2 to TRBJ1-3; 8 nucleotides agree with TRBD1. This CDR3 is built from 18 residues. V lost 2 bases to trimming and J lost 0 bases; unmatched junction nucleotides: 9. The V gene's germline CDR1 is SGHTA and CDR2 FQGNSA. This CDR3 reads CASSLYMAGGGSGNTIYF. The CDR3 DNA reads TGTGCCAGCAGCTTATATATGGCAGGGGGCGGCTCTGGAAACACCATATATTTT.

CDR3 sequence (DNA): TGTGCCTGGAGTGTACTTTCGGGGGGGCATGGCTACACCTTC. Its protein is CAWSVLSGGHGYTF. The genes are TRBV30 and TRBJ1-2; possible D gene TRBD1, 6 bases. With 0 bases removed from V and 6 bases from J, the gap between germline ends came to 14 bases. The germline V gene encodes CDR1 GTSNPN and CDR2 SVGIG (reference sequence). CDR3 length: 14 residues.

CDR3 region: CASSRTSGGQVTQYF. For the CDR3, the DNA is TGTGCCAGCAGCCGGACTAGCGGGGGCCAGGTGACCCAGTACTTC. V usage is TRBV13 and J usage is TRBJ2-5, with 13 nucleotides matching TRBD2. The germline CDR1 and CDR2 sequences are PRHDT and FYEKMQ (reference sequence). With 5 bases clipped from V and 7 bases from J, the junction kept 7 bases outside the gene matches. The CDR3 runs to 15 residues.